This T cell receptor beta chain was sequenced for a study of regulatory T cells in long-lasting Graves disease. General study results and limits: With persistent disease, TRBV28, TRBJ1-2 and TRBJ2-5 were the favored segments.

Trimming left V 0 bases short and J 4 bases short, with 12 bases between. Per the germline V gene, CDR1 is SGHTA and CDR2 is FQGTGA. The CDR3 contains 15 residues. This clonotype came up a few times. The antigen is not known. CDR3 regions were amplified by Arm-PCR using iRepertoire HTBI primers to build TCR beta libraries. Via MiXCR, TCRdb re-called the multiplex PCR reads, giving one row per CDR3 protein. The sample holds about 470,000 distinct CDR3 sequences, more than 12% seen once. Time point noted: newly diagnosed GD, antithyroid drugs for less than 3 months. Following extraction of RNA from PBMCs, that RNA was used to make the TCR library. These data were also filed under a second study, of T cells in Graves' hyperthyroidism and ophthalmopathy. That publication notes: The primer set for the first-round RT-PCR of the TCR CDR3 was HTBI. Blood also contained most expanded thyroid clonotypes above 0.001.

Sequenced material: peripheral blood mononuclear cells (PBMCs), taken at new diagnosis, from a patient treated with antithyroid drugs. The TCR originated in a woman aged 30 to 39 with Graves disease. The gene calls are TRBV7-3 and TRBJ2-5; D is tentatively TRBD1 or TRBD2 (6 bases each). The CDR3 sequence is CASSLTGPGAETQYF. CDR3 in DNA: TGTGCCAGCAGCTTAACAGGGCCGGGGGCAGAGACCCAGTACTTC.